These 5 T cell receptor beta chains came from one sample sequenced in a study of cytomegalovirus exposure and HLA in healthy donors (dated by TCRdb to about 2017). Library generation was performed with the immunoSEQ multiplex PCR assay. For the multiplex PCR, a mixture combining 60 forward primers for TCR Vbeta segments and 13 reverse primers for TCR Jbeta segments was used. Imported from immuneACCESS, the table was reduced by TCRdb to in-frame sequences with V and J called. These copies leave out some clones; in studies compared against another copy, an unresolved V gene accounts for under half, and the cause of the remainder is not known. The sample yields 110,000 to 150,000 clones; more than 9.5% were counted once. The top ten constitute 1.8% of the sample. The sample comprised PBMCs. The source of these receptors is a man aged 50 to 59 in good health and CMV-seronegative.

The chain combines TRBV5-4 with TRBJ1-4; D gene ambiguous. Germline lookup yields CDR1 SGHNT and CDR2 YYREEE (reference sequence). The V gene lost 0 bases and the J gene lost 0 bases, with 12 bases spanning the gap. The CDR3 runs to 17 residues. The CDR3, as DNA: TGTGCCAGCAGCTTGGGGTTGGGGAGAGCAACTAATGAAAAACTGTTTTTT. Encoded protein: CASSLGLGRATNEKLFF.

The chain uses TRBV6-4 and TRBJ2-6, with 7 bases that match TRBD1. CDR1 and CDR2 (germline): MRHNA, SNTAGT. This CDR3 comprises 16 residues. V dropped 2 bases and J dropped 2; count of bases not matched to a gene: 3. CDR3 nucleotide sequence: TGTGCCAGCAGTGACGGCAGGGGGACTGGGGCCAACGTCCTGACTTTC. It specifies CASSDGRGTGANVLTF.

The chain employs TRBV10-2 and TRBJ1-5, with D uncertain. The CDR3 is 17 amino acids. V was clipped by 2 bases and J by 0 bases, with 14 bases between them. CDR1 is WSHSY, CDR2 SAAADI, per germline. The CDR3 protein is CASSEAHLSDSNQPQHF. The CDR3 region has the DNA TGCGCCAGCAGTGAGGCCCACCTCAGTGATAGCAATCAGCCCCAGCATTTT.

This clone was detected only a few times. The chain has TRBV4-2 and TRBJ2-7; 7 nucleotides match TRBD2. The V and J ends lost 4 bases and 0 bases, in that order; junction bases with no gene match: 6. The germline gives CDR1 LGHNA, CDR2 YNFKEQ. The CDR3 runs to 15 residues. The CDR3 loop reads CASSLLRGVSYEQYF. CDR3 bases: TGTGCCAGCAGCCTTCTCCGGGGGGTCTCCTACGAGCAGTACTTC.

This clone was detected a few times. The V and J genes are TRBV27 and TRBJ2-1, with a weak D call TRBD2 (5 bases). The V and J ends lost 5 bases and 9 bases respectively, with 8 bases between them. Germline CDR1 MNHEY, CDR2 SMNVEV (reference sequence). The CDR3 runs 11 residues. The CDR3 DNA follows: TGTGCCAGCAGTCACGGGGTTGAGCAGTTCTTC. Amino acid sequence: CASSHGVEQFF.